One T cell receptor beta chain is described in this entry. Its matching antigen is unknown. A sample-barcoded 5' primer and a J-beta primer mix were used in a second PCR of roughly 6 to 11 cycles. TCRdb reprocessed the 5' RACE reads with MiXCR, giving one entry per CDR3 protein. The sample contains about 1.6 million distinct CDR3 sequences, about 35% of which appear only once. The sample comes from a study of blood T cells in healthy people across ages. Notes on the study in general: While age rose, TCR beta diversity per million T cells dropped in a roughly linear way.

Each sample yielded at least 6 million isolated PBMCs. This receptor was obtained from a young woman in good health. The sequenced material came from blood.

The CDR3 DNA sequence: TGTGCCAGCAGCTCATTGCGGGACAGGGGAGTTCAGTTCTTC. It codes for CASSSLRDRGVQFF. The chain couples TRBV7-9 to TRBJ2-1; TRBD1 aligns across 10 bases. Trimming removed 4 bases from V and 13 bases from J; junction bases left unmatched: 10. Germline values: CDR1 SEHNR, CDR2 FQNEAQ (reference sequence). The CDR3 sequence is 14 residues long.